Given below is one TCR beta chain in context. The target antigen is unknown. The data are from a study of neoadjuvant anti-PD-1 for oral cavity cancer. Findings and limits, study-wide: Treg/Th17 ratio rose with pretreatment blood and fell with post-treatment tumor TCRbeta clonality. After neoadjuvant nivolumab, PBMC T cell clonality was significantly higher in non-responders than responders.

Assay: immunoSEQ multiplex PCR; the TCRdb copy retains only in-frame clones and omits some. The repertoire holds some 17,000 clones, with roughly 66% as singletons. The germline gives CDR1 MDHEN, CDR2 SYDVKM. With V trimmed by 6 bases and J by 0 bases, 9 bases remained unmatched. The CDR3 has 18 residues. Patients had newly diagnosed, untreated stage II-IVA oral cavity squamous cell carcinoma. PBMCs were not maintained or expanded in culture before analysis. This clonotype was sampled from a person between 35 and 79 years old with oral cavity squamous cell carcinoma. This specimen consisted of PBMCs, obtained before nivolumab (anti-PD-1) treatment. V gene TRBV28 combines with J gene TRBJ1-5; 12 bases fit TRBD1. CDR3 sequence: CASSRGTGGRNSNQPQHF. The CDR3 nucleotides are TGTGCCAGCAGCAGAGGGACAGGGGGCAGAAATAGCAATCAGCCCCAGCATTTT.